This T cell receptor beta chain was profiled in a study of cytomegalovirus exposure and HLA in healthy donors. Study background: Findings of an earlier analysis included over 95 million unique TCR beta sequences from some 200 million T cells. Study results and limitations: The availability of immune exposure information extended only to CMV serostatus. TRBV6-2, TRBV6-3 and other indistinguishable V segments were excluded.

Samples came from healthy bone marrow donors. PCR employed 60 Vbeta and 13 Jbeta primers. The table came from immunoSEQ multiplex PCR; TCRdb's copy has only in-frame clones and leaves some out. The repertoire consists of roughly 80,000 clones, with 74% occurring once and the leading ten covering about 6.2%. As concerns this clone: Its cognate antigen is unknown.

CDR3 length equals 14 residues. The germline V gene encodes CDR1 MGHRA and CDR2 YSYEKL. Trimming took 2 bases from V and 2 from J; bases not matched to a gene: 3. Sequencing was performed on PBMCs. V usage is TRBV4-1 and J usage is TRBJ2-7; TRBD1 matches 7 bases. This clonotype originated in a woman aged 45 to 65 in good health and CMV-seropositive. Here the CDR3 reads CASSQTGTAYEQYF. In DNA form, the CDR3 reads TGCGCCAGCAGCCAAACCGGGACAGCCTACGAGCAGTACTTC.